This T cell receptor beta chain is from a study of T cell changes during pregnancy in multiple sclerosis. The sample holds a few counts of this clone. Clones were read by immunoSEQ multiplex PCR, and TCRdb kept only the in-frame ones, dropping some. This table holds under 50,000 clones, roughly 92% found once. Germline V gene lookup returns CDR1 MNHEY and CDR2 SMNVEV (reference sequence). V was clipped by 2 bases and J by 7 bases; unmatched bases: 10. The CDR3 is made up of 15 amino acids. This receptor was obtained from a female donor with multiple sclerosis, enrolled in a pregnancy study. The chain has TRBV27 and TRBJ2-7, with TRBD1 matching over 8 bases. Source: CD4+ T cells from peripheral blood mononuclear cells, taken in the first trimester of pregnancy. The CDR3 nucleotides are TGTGCCAGCAGTTTACTCCAGGGGGCGCTGGGGGAGCAGTACTTC. Protein sequence: CASSLLQGALGEQYF.